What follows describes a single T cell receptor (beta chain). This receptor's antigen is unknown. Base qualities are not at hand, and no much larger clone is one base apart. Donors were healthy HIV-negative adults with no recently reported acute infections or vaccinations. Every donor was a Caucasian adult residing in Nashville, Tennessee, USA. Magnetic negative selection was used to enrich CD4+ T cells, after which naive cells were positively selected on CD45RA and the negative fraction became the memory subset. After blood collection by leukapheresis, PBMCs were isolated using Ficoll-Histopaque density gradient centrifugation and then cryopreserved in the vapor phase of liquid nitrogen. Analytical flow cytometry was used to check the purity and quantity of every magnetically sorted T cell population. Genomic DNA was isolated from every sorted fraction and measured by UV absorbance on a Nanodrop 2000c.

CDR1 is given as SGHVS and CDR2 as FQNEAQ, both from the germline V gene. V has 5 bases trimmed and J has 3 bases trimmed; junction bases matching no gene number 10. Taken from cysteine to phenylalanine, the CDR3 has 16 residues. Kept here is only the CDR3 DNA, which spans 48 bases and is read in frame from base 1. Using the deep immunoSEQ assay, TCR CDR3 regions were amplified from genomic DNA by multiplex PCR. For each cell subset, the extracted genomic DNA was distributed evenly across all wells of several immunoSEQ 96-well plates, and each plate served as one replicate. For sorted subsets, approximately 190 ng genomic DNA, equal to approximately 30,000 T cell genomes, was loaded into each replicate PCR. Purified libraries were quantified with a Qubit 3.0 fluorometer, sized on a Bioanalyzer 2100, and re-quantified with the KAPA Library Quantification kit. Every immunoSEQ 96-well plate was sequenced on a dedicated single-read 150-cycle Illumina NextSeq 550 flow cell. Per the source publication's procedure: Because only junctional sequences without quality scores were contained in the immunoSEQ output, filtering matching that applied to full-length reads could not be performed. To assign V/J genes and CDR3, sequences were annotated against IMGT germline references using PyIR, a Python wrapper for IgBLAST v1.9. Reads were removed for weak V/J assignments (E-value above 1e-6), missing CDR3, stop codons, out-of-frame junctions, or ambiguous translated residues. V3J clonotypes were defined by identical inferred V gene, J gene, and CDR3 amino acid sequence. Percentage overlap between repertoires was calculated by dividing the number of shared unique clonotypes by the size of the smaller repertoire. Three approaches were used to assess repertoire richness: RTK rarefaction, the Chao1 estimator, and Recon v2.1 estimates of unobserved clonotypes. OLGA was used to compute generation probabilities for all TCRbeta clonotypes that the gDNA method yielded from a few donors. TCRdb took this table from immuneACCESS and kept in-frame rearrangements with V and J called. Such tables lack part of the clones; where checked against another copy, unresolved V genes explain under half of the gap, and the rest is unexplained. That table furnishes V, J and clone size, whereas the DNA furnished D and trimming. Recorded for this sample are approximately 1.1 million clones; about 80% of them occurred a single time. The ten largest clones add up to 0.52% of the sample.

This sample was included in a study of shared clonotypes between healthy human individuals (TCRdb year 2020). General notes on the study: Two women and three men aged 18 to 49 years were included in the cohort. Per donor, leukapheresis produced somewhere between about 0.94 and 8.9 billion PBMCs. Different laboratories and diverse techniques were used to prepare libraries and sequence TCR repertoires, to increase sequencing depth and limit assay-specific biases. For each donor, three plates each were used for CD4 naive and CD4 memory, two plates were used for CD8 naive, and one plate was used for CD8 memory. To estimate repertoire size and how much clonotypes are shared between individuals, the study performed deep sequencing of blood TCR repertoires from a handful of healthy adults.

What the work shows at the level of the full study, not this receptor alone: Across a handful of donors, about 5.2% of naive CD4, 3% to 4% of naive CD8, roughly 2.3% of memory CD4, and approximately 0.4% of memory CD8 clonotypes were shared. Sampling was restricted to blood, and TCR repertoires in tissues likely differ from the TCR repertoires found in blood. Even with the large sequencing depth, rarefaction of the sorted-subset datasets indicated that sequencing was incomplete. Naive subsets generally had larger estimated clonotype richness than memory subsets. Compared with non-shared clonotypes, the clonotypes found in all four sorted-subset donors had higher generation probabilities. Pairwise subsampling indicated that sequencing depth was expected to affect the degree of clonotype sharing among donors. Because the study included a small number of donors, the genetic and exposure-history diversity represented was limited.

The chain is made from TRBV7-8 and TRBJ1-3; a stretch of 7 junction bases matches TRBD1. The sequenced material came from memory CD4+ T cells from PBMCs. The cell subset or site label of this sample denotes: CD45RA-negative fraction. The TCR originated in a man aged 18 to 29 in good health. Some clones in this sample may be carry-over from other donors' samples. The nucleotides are TGTGCCAGCAGCGAGGACAGGTCCTCTTATGGAAACACCATATATTTT. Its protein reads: CASSEDRSSYGNTIYF.